This T cell receptor (beta chain) is drawn from a study of blood T cell repertoires in COVID-19. In the study overall: The United States, Italy and Spain supplied acute and convalescent COVID-19 samples. PBMCs, B-cell-depleted T cells, or T cells were the source of the cDNA or gDNA that made up the material.

The length of the CDR3 is 18 residues. V lost 0 bases to trimming and J lost 2 bases; unmatched junction nucleotides: 11. Germline V gene lookup returns CDR1 SGHRS and CDR2 YFSETQ. In the source study's methods: Estimation of nucleated cell counts relied on the amplification of reference gene primers. Here immunoSEQ multiplex PCR was the method, and the copy in TCRdb shows in-frame clones only, minus some. That table furnishes V, J and clone size, whereas the DNA furnished D and trimming. The repertoire holds 150,000 to 200,000 clones, with about 83% as singletons. Material: peripheral blood. The J gene is TRBJ1-2, the V gene TRBV5-1, with 9 bases fitting TRBD1. The TCR comes from a human donor in a cohort sampled during active COVID-19. DNA of the CDR3: TGCGCCAGCAGCTTGGGCAACAGGGGGCGCCGCCTAAACTATGGCTACACCTTC. Translating gives CASSLGNRGRRLNYGYTF.